This entry is about one T cell receptor (beta chain). As yet, its antigen is unknown. Some clones are missing from TCRdb's copy, which holds only in-frame ones; the method was immunoSEQ multiplex PCR. The sample holds thousands of clones, about 80% seen once. The source of the sample is a study of immune evolution from preneoplasia to lung adenocarcinoma. Study-wide results and caveats: Top clone frequencies peaked in normal lung, apparently declining through invasive adenocarcinoma.

The CDR3 runs to 15 residues. CDR1 and CDR2 from the germline V gene are KGHSH and LQKENI. Trimming removed 1 base at V and 3 bases at J, with 13 bases between. Sequencing was carried out using FFPE minimally invasive lung adenocarcinoma tissue. The chain combines TRBV18 with TRBJ2-7; D may be TRBD1 (5 bases). The clonotype was recovered from a person aged 70 to 85 with lung adenocarcinoma. The DNA for the CDR3 is TGTGCCAGCTCACCACAGGGGCCCATAATCTACGAGCAGTACTTC. Amino acids: CASSPQGPIIYEQYF.